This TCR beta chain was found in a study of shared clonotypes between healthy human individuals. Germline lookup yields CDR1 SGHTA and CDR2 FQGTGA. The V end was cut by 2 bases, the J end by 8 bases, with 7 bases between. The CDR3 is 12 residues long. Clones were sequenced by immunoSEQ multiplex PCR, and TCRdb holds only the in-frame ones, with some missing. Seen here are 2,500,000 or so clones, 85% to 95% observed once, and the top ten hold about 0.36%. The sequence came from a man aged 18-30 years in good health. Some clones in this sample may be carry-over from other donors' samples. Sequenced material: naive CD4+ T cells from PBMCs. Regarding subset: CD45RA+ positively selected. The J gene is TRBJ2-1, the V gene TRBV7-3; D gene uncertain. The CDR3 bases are TGTGCCAGCAGCTTACCCGGCGATGAGCAGTTCTTC. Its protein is CASSLPGDEQFF.